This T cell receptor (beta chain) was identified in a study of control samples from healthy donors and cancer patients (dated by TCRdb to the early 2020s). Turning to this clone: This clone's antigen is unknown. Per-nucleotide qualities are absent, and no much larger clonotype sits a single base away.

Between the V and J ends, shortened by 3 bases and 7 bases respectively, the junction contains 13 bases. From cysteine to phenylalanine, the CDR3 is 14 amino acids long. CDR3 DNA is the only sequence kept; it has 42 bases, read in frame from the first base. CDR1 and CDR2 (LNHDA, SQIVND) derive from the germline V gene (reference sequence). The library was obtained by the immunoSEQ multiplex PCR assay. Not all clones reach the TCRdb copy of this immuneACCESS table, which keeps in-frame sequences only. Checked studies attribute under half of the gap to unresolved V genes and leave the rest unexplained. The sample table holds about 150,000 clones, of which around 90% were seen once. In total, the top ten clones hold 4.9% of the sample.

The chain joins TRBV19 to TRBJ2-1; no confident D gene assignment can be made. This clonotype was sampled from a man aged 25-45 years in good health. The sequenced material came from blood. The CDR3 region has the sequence CASSMSQTRNEQFF. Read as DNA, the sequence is TGTGCCAGTAGTATGTCCCAGACCCGAAATGAGCAGTTCTTC.